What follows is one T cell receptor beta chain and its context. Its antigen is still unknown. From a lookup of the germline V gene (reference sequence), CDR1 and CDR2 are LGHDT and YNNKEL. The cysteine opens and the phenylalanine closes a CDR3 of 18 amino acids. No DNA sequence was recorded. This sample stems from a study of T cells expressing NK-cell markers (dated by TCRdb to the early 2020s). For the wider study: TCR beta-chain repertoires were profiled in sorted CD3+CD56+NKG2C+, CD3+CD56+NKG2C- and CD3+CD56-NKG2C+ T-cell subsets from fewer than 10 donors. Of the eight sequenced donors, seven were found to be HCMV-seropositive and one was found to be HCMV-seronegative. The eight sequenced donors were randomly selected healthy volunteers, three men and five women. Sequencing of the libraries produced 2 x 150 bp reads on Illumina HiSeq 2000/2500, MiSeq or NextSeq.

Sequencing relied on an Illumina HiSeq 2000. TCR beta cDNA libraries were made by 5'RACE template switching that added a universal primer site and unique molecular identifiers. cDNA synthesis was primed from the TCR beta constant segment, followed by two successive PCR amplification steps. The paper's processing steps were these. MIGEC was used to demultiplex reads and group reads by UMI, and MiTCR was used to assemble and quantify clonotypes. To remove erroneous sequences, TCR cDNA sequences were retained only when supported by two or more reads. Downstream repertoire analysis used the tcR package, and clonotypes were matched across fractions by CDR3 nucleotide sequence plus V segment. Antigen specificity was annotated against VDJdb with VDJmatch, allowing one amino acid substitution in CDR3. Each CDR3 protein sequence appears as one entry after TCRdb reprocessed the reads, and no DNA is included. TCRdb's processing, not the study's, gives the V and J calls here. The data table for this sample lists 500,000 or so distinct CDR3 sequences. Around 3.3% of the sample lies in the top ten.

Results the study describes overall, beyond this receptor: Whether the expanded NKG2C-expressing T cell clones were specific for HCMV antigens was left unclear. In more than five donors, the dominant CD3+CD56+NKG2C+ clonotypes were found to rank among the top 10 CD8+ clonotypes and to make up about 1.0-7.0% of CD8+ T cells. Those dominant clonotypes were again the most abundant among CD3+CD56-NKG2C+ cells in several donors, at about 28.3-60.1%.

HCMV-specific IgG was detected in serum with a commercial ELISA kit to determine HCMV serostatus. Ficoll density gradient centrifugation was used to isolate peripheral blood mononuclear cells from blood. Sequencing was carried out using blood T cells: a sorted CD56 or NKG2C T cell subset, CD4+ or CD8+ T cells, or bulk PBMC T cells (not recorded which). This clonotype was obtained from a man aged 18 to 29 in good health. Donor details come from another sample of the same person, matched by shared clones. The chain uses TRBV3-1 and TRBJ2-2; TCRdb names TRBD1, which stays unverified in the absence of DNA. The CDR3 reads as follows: CASSHQGAGQTNTGELFF.